This T cell receptor (beta chain) was documented in a study of response to subunit inactivated influenza vaccine. The study, taken as a whole, reports: The authors suggested that few new T cells are recruited per seasonal influenza vaccination.

The CDR3 runs to 13 residues. Losses at the gene ends were 6 bases for V and 3 bases for J; bases not matched to a gene: 4. Germline CDR1 MNHNS, CDR2 SASEGT. TCRdb re-called the RT-PCR reads with MiXCR, one entry per CDR3 protein. In the table there are hundreds of thousands of distinct CDR3 sequences, roughly 15% of which are singletons. This clonotype has just a few counts. Its matching antigen is unknown. This sequence originates from a man between 50 and 59 years old who received an inactivated influenza vaccine. The source was PBMCs from blood, collected around 15 days before vaccination. V and J are TRBV6-1 and TRBJ1-1, with TRBD1 matching over 7 bases. The CDR3 loop reads CASSPGTDTEAFF. The CDR3 bases are TGTGCCAGCAGCCCCGGGACAGACACTGAAGCTTTCTTT.